One and the same sample provided the 3 T cell receptor beta chains below, sequenced in a study of T cell repertoires in cytomegalovirus infection. TCRdb re-called the reads with MiXCR, one entry per CDR3 protein. Of approximately 1,000,000 distinct CDR3 sequences in the sample, approximately 31% were seen once. These receptors lack a known antigen. Here the sequenced sample was cultured CD8+ T cells from PBMCs, taken from culture after CMV antigen stimulation. The receptors originated from a human donor in good health (CMV status not recorded). Some clones in this sample may be carry-over from other donors' samples.

This clonotype was counted at least ten times. This chain connects TRBV12-3 or TRBV12-4 to TRBJ1-2; D gene ambiguous. This CDR3 spans 14 amino acids. Trimming pared 2 bases from V and 0 bases from J, leaving 7 bases between. CDR3 amino acids: CASSLLVANYGYTF. The CDR3 DNA follows: TGTGCCAGCAGTTTACTTGTAGCTAACTATGGCTACACCTTC.

V gene TRBV5-4 combines with J gene TRBJ2-7; 10 bases align to TRBD1. CDR1 and CDR2 from the germline V gene are SGHNT and YYREEE (reference sequence). The ends lost 4 bases at V and 2 bases at J; junction bases unmatched: 9. CDR3 length equals 16 residues. The CDR3 spells CASSPGDRGQTYEQYV. For the CDR3, the DNA is TGTGCCAGCAGCCCCGGGGACAGGGGCCAAACCTACGAGCAGTACGTC.

This clonotype appeared a single time. The V and J genes are TRBV14 and TRBJ2-7; TRBD2 matches at 15 bases. The CDR3 is 19 residues long. V lost 6 bases and J lost 4; bases outside the gene matches: 16. From germline, CDR1 is SGHDN and CDR2 FVKESK. The CDR3 region is CASSPDRPGLAGGTYEQYF. The CDR3 coding sequence is TGTGCCAGCAGTCCGGACCGTCCGGGACTAGCGGGGGGAACTTACGAGCAGTACTTC.